The clone carrying this TCR beta chain turned up a few times. The antigen is undetermined. Using its own MiXCR run on the 5' RACE reads, TCRdb lists one record per CDR3 protein. The sample holds hundreds of thousands of distinct CDR3 sequences, around 8% seen once. This CDR3 is built from 15 residues. The germline CDR1 and CDR2 sequences are SGHTA and FQGNSA. Between the trimmed V and J ends, which lost 6 bases and 0 bases, there was a span of 11 bases. This entry belongs to a study of identical twins. Study-level results: Fewer insertions characterized abundant cord blood beta clonotypes, whereas memory repertoires showed none.

Everyone who gave samples was a healthy Caucasian. Another study also made use of these data, one on yellow fever vaccine responses in identical twins.

The material sequenced was memory (CD45RO+) T cells sorted from blood. The rearrangement joins TRBV7-2 to TRBJ2-2, with a possible D match to TRBD1 (5 bases). The sequence derives from a young woman in good health. CDR3 coding DNA: TGTGCCAGCAGGATAGACAGCGCGAACACCGGGGAGCTGTTTTTT. Its translation: CASRIDSANTGELFF.